This T cell receptor beta chain was captured by sequencing in a study of regulatory T cells in long-lasting Graves disease. Turning to this clonotype: The antigen is not known.

Combining iRepertoire HTBI primers with Arm-PCR of CDR3 regions, the authors built TCR beta libraries. One entry per CDR3 protein results from TCRdb running MiXCR on the multiplex PCR reads. This sample yields 400,000 to 500,000 distinct CDR3 sequences, of which roughly a fifth are seen a single time; around an eighth belongs to the top ten. The germline V and J ends were trimmed by 3 bases and 10 bases, with 12 bases remaining between them. Germline V gives CDR1 LNHDA, CDR2 SQIVND (reference sequence). The CDR3 is 12 residues long. Study results and limitations: TRBV28, TRBJ1-2 and TRBJ2-5 were favored in persistent disease.

Regarding time point: persistent/refractory GD, antithyroid drugs over 5 years with positive TRAb. RNA extracted from PBMCs served as the sequencing template. This chain uses TRBV19 with TRBJ1-2, with D possibly being TRBD1 (5 bases). This receptor was obtained from a female donor with Graves disease. This sample comprised peripheral blood mononuclear cells (PBMCs), obtained when the disease was refractory, from a patient treated with antithyroid drugs. The CDR3 region has the DNA TGTGCCAGTAGTATCGCCAGAGGGGTCTACACCTTC. It is translated as CASSIARGVYTF.